Listed below are T cell receptor beta chains from one sample, sequenced in a study of T-cell memory formation after mild COVID-19. TCRdb re-analysed the 5' RACE reads in MiXCR, keeping a single row per CDR3 protein. Of about 190,000 distinct CDR3 sequences listed, 15% to 20% are singletons. Source material: PBMCs or a T cell subset sorted from them (not recorded which). Receptors were obtained from an adult woman who had mild COVID-19 (a few samples of this study predate the infection). Cell type and time point are not known. Both conserved end residues are part of each CDR3. The order of the fields is D gene, V gene, clone size, J gene, CDR3 protein, CDR3 DNA. The D gene is left open where the match is weak. Clone size, where shown, is once, few, many, or a class for clones that have expanded.

d_call: TRBD2; v_call: TRBV28; clone_size: -; j_call: TRBJ2-3; cdr3_aa: CASSLSGGGSTDTQYF; cdr3_nt: TGTGCCAGCAGTTTATCCGGGGGGGGCAGTACAGATACGCAGTATTTT
d_call: -; v_call: TRBV11-1; clone_size: many; j_call: TRBJ2-4; cdr3_aa: CASSLERAKNIQYF; cdr3_nt: TGTGCCAGCAGCCTAGAAAGAGCCAAAAACATTCAGTACTTC
d_call: TRBD1; v_call: TRBV5-1; clone_size: few; j_call: TRBJ1-2; cdr3_aa: CASSLESGGNGYTF; cdr3_nt: TGCGCCAGCAGCTTGGAGTCAGGGGGAAATGGCTACACCTTC
d_call: -; v_call: TRBV5-1; clone_size: few; j_call: TRBJ2-5; cdr3_aa: CASSLVQGTGETQYF; cdr3_nt: TGCGCCAGCAGCTTGGTACAGGGGACTGGGGAGACCCAGTACTTC
d_call: -; v_call: TRBV12-3/TRBV12-4; clone_size: few; j_call: TRBJ2-1; cdr3_aa: CASSLGLEQFF; cdr3_nt: TGTGCCAGCAGTTTGGGCTTGGAGCAGTTCTTC
d_call: TRBD1; v_call: TRBV12-3/TRBV12-4; clone_size: -; j_call: TRBJ1-1; cdr3_aa: CASSYPGQGLTEAFF; cdr3_nt: TGTGCCAGCAGTTACCCGGGACAGGGACTCACTGAAGCTTTCTTT
d_call: -; v_call: TRBV25-1; clone_size: -; j_call: TRBJ2-7; cdr3_aa: CASSGGPPYEQYF; cdr3_nt: TGTGCCAGCAGCGGGGGTCCTCCGTACGAGCAGTACTTC
d_call: TRBD1; v_call: TRBV7-2; clone_size: -; j_call: TRBJ1-4; cdr3_aa: CASSATDRTKLFF; cdr3_nt: TGTGCCAGCAGCGCGACGGACAGGACCAAACTGTTTTTT
d_call: TRBD1; v_call: TRBV4-1; clone_size: many; j_call: TRBJ2-6; cdr3_aa: CASSQEQGASGANVLTF; cdr3_nt: TGCGCCAGCAGCCAGGAACAGGGGGCGTCTGGGGCCAACGTCCTGACTTTC
d_call: -; v_call: TRBV7-7; clone_size: many; j_call: TRBJ2-4; cdr3_aa: CASSLASAKNIQYF; cdr3_nt: TGTGCTAGCAGCTTAGCCTCAGCCAAAAACATTCAGTACTTC
d_call: TRBD2; v_call: TRBV7-9; clone_size: -; j_call: TRBJ2-2; cdr3_aa: CASRPRTSAHTGELFF; cdr3_nt: TGTGCCAGCAGACCCCGGACTAGCGCACACACCGGGGAGCTGTTTTTT
d_call: -; v_call: TRBV7-4; clone_size: many; j_call: TRBJ2-7; cdr3_aa: CASSLSRGAGTSYEQYF; cdr3_nt: TGTGCCAGCAGCCTAAGCCGCGGGGCGGGGACCTCCTACGAGCAGTACTTC
d_call: TRBD2; v_call: TRBV27; clone_size: -; j_call: TRBJ2-1; cdr3_aa: CASSSRLTSGRASGQFF; cdr3_nt: TGTGCCAGCAGTTCAAGACTCACTAGCGGGAGGGCCTCCGGGCAGTTCTTC
d_call: -; v_call: TRBV7-3; clone_size: -; j_call: TRBJ2-3; cdr3_aa: CASSSHLVTDTQYF; cdr3_nt: TGTGCCAGCAGCTCCCACCTAGTTACGGATACGCAGTATTTT
d_call: -; v_call: TRBV2; clone_size: few; j_call: TRBJ1-5; cdr3_aa: CASSEGPNQPQHF; cdr3_nt: TGTGCCAGCAGTGAAGGACCCAATCAGCCCCAGCATTTT
d_call: TRBD2; v_call: TRBV4-2; clone_size: -; j_call: TRBJ2-5; cdr3_aa: CASSSRLAGEEETQYF; cdr3_nt: TGTGCCAGCAGCTCGCGACTAGCGGGAGAAGAAGAGACCCAGTACTTC
d_call: TRBD1; v_call: TRBV6-5; clone_size: few; j_call: TRBJ1-2; cdr3_aa: CASRRGGTGGYGYTF; cdr3_nt: TGTGCCAGCAGACGAGGGGGGACAGGGGGGTATGGCTACACCTTC
d_call: -; v_call: TRBV20-1; clone_size: -; j_call: TRBJ1-2; cdr3_aa: CSTSRNYGYTF; cdr3_nt: TGCAGTACGTCCCGTAACTATGGCTACACCTTC
d_call: TRBD1; v_call: TRBV3-1; clone_size: few; j_call: TRBJ2-5; cdr3_aa: CASSQRDRGRGLETQYF; cdr3_nt: TGTGCCAGCAGCCAACGGGACAGGGGGCGAGGGCTAGAGACCCAGTACTTC
d_call: -; v_call: TRBV7-2; clone_size: few; j_call: TRBJ2-2; cdr3_aa: CASSLRSGELFF; cdr3_nt: TGTGCCAGCAGCTTGCGGTCCGGGGAGCTGTTTTTT
d_call: TRBD2; v_call: TRBV12-3/TRBV12-4; clone_size: -; j_call: TRBJ2-4; cdr3_aa: CASSPRRLAGKNIQYF; cdr3_nt: TGTGCCAGCAGCCCTAGACGACTAGCGGGAAAAAACATTCAGTACTTC
d_call: -; v_call: TRBV12-3/TRBV12-4; clone_size: -; j_call: TRBJ2-1; cdr3_aa: CASSLLGYNEQFF; cdr3_nt: TGTGCCAGCAGTTTATTAGGATACAATGAGCAGTTCTTC
d_call: TRBD2; v_call: TRBV10-3; clone_size: few; j_call: TRBJ2-1; cdr3_aa: CAISVPALGLAGGRSYNEQFF; cdr3_nt: TGTGCCATCAGTGTCCCGGCGCTGGGACTAGCGGGGGGCCGCTCCTACAATGAGCAGTTCTTC
d_call: -; v_call: TRBV11-2; clone_size: few; j_call: TRBJ2-2; cdr3_aa: CASSLTGYTGELFF; cdr3_nt: TGTGCCAGCAGCTTAACAGGGTACACCGGGGAGCTGTTTTTT
d_call: -; v_call: TRBV9; clone_size: -; j_call: TRBJ2-7; cdr3_aa: CASSPLLNVPYEQYF; cdr3_nt: TGTGCCAGCAGCCCCCTATTGAACGTTCCCTACGAGCAGTACTTC
d_call: TRBD1; v_call: TRBV3-1; clone_size: few; j_call: TRBJ2-7; cdr3_aa: CASNPTGGPYEQYF; cdr3_nt: TGTGCCAGCAACCCGACAGGGGGACCCTACGAGCAGTACTTC
d_call: TRBD2; v_call: TRBV11-2; clone_size: -; j_call: TRBJ2-3; cdr3_aa: CASSTGGRDTQYF; cdr3_nt: TGTGCCAGCAGCACGGGGGGGCGGGATACGCAGTATTTT
d_call: -; v_call: TRBV6-6; clone_size: -; j_call: TRBJ2-7; cdr3_aa: CASSPEALSSYEQYF; cdr3_nt: TGTGCCAGCAGTCCCGAGGCTCTTTCGAGCTACGAGCAGTACTTC
d_call: -; v_call: TRBV24-1; clone_size: -; j_call: TRBJ2-7; cdr3_aa: CATSDPGGTLGEQYF; cdr3_nt: TGTGCCACCAGTGACCCCGGTGGTACTCTTGGCGAGCAGTACTTC
d_call: -; v_call: TRBV15; clone_size: -; j_call: TRBJ1-1; cdr3_aa: CATSRGNTEAFF; cdr3_nt: TGTGCCACCAGCAGAGGCAACACTGAAGCTTTCTTT